This entry is about one T cell receptor beta chain. Its antigen is not identified. This sample was taken from a study of response to subunit inactivated influenza vaccine. Findings of the study overall: New T cells are recruited in small numbers by each seasonal influenza vaccination, according to the authors' suggestion.

TCRdb re-called the RT-PCR reads with MiXCR, one entry per CDR3 protein. This sample yields about 800,000 distinct CDR3 sequences, of which around 20% are seen a single time; 10% belongs to the top ten. This CDR3 spans 17 amino acids. CDR1 SEHNR and CDR2 FQNEAQ come from the germline V gene (reference sequence). Losses at the gene ends were 4 bases for V and 6 bases for J; bases not matched to a gene: 13. The source of this sequence is a man aged 45-60 years who received an inactivated influenza vaccine. This chain joins TRBV7-9 and TRBJ2-2; 8 nucleotides line up with TRBD1. Sample: PBMCs from blood, taken 4 to 6 days after vaccination. The CDR3 DNA sequence: TGTGCCAGCAGCTGGGGCCCAGGACAGGGCCGCCCCGGGGAGCTGTTTTTT. It yields the protein CASSWGPGQGRPGELFF.